One and the same sample provided the 5 T cell receptor beta chains below, sequenced in a study of post-analysis software for immune sequencing data. Notes on the study in general: The five TRBV segments detected at higher frequency in patients than in controls included TRBV5-6, TRBV5-1 and TRBV20-1.

Unique molecular identifiers had been added to the TCR beta cDNA libraries. Each CDR3 protein gets one entry after TCRdb re-called the PCR reads with MiXCR. The sample contains around 710,000 distinct CDR3 sequences, 40% to 55% of which appear only once. These receptors' antigens are unknown. The specimen sequenced was blood. The receptors originated from a girl aged 5 to 17 with multiple sclerosis.

CDR3 nucleotides: TGTGCCAGCAGTTTTTCCACGACTGGGGCCCAAGGGGCCCAGTACTTC. Amino acid sequence: CASSFSTTGAQGAQYF. The chain employs TRBV28 and TRBJ2-7, with a possible D match to TRBD1 (5 bases). Germline CDR1 and CDR2: MDHEN and SYDVKM. The V end was cut by 3 bases, the J end by 10 bases, with 25 bases between. CDR3 length: 16 amino acids.

V is TRBV7-9 and J is TRBJ2-5; no reliable D call. CDR3 length equals 12 residues. V lost 5 bases and J 2 bases, leaving 6 bases between the germline ends. CDR1 is SEHNR, CDR2 FQNEAQ, per germline (reference sequence). The DNA for the CDR3 is TGTGCCAGCAGCCTCCAACAAGAGACCCAGTACTTC. Protein: CASSLQQETQYF.

This chain uses TRBV12-3 or TRBV12-4 with TRBJ2-7; TRBD1 agrees at 10 bases. The V gene end was trimmed by 3 bases and the J gene end by 6 bases; junction bases not matched to a gene: 2. CDR3 length: 13 residues. Here the CDR3 reads CASSFGTGVEQYF. In DNA, the CDR3 is TGTGCCAGCAGTTTCGGGACAGGGGTCGAGCAGTACTTC.

The V call is TRBV12-3 or TRBV12-4, the J call TRBJ2-3; TRBD1 might be the D (6 bases). The CDR3 extends over 14 amino acids. V lost 6 bases to trimming and J lost 3 bases, with 13 bases between them. CDR3 nucleotides: TGTGCCAGCAGAACAGGGCTTCGAACAGATACGCAGTATTTT. It codes for CASRTGLRTDTQYF.

This chain connects TRBV4-1 to TRBJ2-7; 10 nucleotides align to TRBD2. Matching the DNA end better, TRBJ2-5 makes the J call doubtful. The CDR3 spans 15 residues. Germline CDR1 is MGHRA and CDR2 is YSYEKL. CDR3: CASSPSSGSYETQYF. The CDR3 bases are TGCGCCAGCAGTCCTTCTAGCGGGAGCTATGAGACCCAGTACTTC.